The 23 T cell receptor beta chains in this list originate from one sample, sequenced in a study of PD-1 blockade in classical Hodgkin lymphoma. In every patient, relapse followed autologous stem cell transplantation, while exposure to brentuximab vedotin differed. Here immunoSEQ multiplex PCR was the method, and the copy in TCRdb shows in-frame clones only, minus some. In the table there are 42,000 or so clones, roughly 86% of which are singletons. Sequenced here: peripheral blood mononuclear cells (PBMCs), sampled before the second cycle of nivolumab. The receptor set was obtained from a human donor with classical Hodgkin lymphoma.

This clone was detected a few times. The chain links TRBV2 to TRBJ1-2; tentatively, D is TRBD1 (6 bases). V lost 4 bases to trimming and J lost 5 bases, with 11 bases between them. The CDR3 has 13 amino acids. Germline loops: CDR1 SNHLY, CDR2 FYNNEI. The CDR3 DNA sequence: TGTGCCAGCAGTGCACAGGGTTTTTATGGCTACACCTTC. It yields the protein CASSAQGFYGYTF.

The chain links TRBV7-9 to TRBJ1-4; D is unresolved. CDR1 SEHNR and CDR2 FQNEAQ come from the germline V gene (reference sequence). V dropped 0 bases and J dropped 8 bases, with 10 bases sitting between them. There are 14 residues in the CDR3. The CDR3 here is CASSLAGLAEKLFF. CDR3 nucleotide sequence: TGTGCCAGCAGCTTAGCAGGGTTGGCCGAAAAACTGTTTTTT. Looking up the rest from reference TRBV7-9 and TRBJ1-4 gives the full variable domain: DTGVSQNPRHKITKRGQNVTFRCDPISEHNRLYWYRQTLGQGPEFLTYFQNEAQLEKSRLLSDRFSAERPKGSFSTLEIQRTEQGDSAMYLCASSLAGLAEKLFFGSGTQLSVL.

V usage is TRBV5-1 and J usage is TRBJ2-7; 8 bases align to TRBD1. V trimming: 0 bases; J trimming: 4 bases; junction bases outside the gene matches: 9. The CDR3 loop spans 16 amino acids. Germline loops: CDR1 SGHRS, CDR2 YFSETQ. The chain's CDR3 is CASSLVPLGQVYEQYF. The CDR3 DNA sequence: TGCGCCAGCAGCTTGGTCCCCCTGGGACAGGTTTACGAGCAGTACTTC.

This rearrangement joins TRBV2 to TRBJ2-1; perhaps TRBD2 as D (6 bases). Germline lookup yields CDR1 SNHLY and CDR2 FYNNEI. The CDR3 is 17 amino acids. Trimming removed 1 base at V and 0 bases at J, with 13 bases between. CDR3 in DNA: TGTGCCAGCAGTGAAGTGGGCGGGGTAAGCTCCTACAATGAGCAGTTCTTC. Amino acids: CASSEVGGVSSYNEQFF.

This clone was detected only once. The chain carries TRBV19 and TRBJ2-5; D gene uncertain. V was trimmed by 6 bases and J by 0 bases, leaving 11 bases between them. The CDR3 runs to 14 residues. The germline gives CDR1 LNHDA, CDR2 SQIVND (reference sequence). CDR3 coding DNA: TGTGCCAGTAGACCCTGGGGAAACCAAGAGACCCAGTACTTC. It is translated as CASRPWGNQETQYF.

The chain uses TRBV5-4 and TRBJ2-7; the match to TRBD1 covers 7 bases. Unmatched junction bases numbered 5, after V lost 9 bases and J lost 2 bases. This CDR3 has 12 amino acids. Germline V gene lookup returns CDR1 SGHNT and CDR2 YYREEE (reference sequence). The CDR3: CATSDRPYEQYF. The CDR3 DNA follows: TGTGCCACCTCGGACAGGCCCTACGAGCAGTACTTC.

This chain connects TRBV11-2 to TRBJ1-2; D may be TRBD1 (6 bases). V lost 5 bases and J 4 bases, leaving 14 bases between the germline ends. The CDR3 is 14 residues long. From germline, CDR1 is SGHAT and CDR2 FQNNGV. The CDR3 nucleotides read TGTGCCAGCAGCCAATACAGGGATCGCTATGGCTACACCTTC. Translation: CASSQYRDRYGYTF.

The rearrangement links TRBV7-8 to TRBJ2-1; 11 nucleotides agree with TRBD2. Germline CDR1 reads SGHVS; CDR2 reads FQNEAQ. The CDR3 length is 17 residues. Unmatched junction bases numbered 5, after V lost 0 bases and J lost 4 bases. For the CDR3, the DNA is TGTGCCAGCAGCTTAGCGGGACTAGCGGTATCGTACAATGAGCAGTTCTTC. Translation gives CASSLAGLAVSYNEQFF.

The chain links TRBV10-2 to TRBJ1-4, with 9 bases lining up with TRBD1. Germline V gene data show CDR1 as WSHSY and CDR2 as SAAADI. The CDR3 has 15 residues. V trimming: 5 bases; J trimming: 2 bases; junction bases outside the gene matches: 3. CDR3 sequence (DNA): TGCGCCAGCAGTAGGACAGGGGTCACTAATGAAAAACTGTTTTTT. Encoded protein: CASSRTGVTNEKLFF.

The chain recombines TRBV2 with TRBJ2-5; 12 bases map to TRBD2. The V gene end was trimmed by 6 bases and the J gene end by 2 bases; junction bases not matched to a gene: 10. CDR1 is SNHLY, CDR2 FYNNEI, per germline. This CDR3 has 17 residues. Here the CDR3 reads CASSPRTSGAPQETQYF. The DNA for the CDR3 is TGTGCCAGCAGCCCGAGGACTAGCGGGGCCCCACAAGAGACCCAGTACTTC. Variable domain in full (rest from reference TRBV2 and TRBJ2-5): EPEVTQTPSHQVTQMGQEVILRCVPISNHLYFYWYRQILGQKVEFLVSFYNNEISEKSEIFDDQFSVERPDGSNFTLKIRSTKLEDSAMYFCASSPRTSGAPQETQYFGPGTRLLVL.

The V gene is TRBV9, the J gene TRBJ1-4, with 7 bases lining up with TRBD1. The CDR3 length is 15 residues. V dropped 4 bases and J dropped 8; count of bases not matched to a gene: 11. Germline V gene lookup returns CDR1 SGDLS and CDR2 YYNGEE. The CDR3, as DNA: TGTGCCAGCAGCCCGGGGACAGTCGGAGTCGAAAAACTGTTTTTT. This codes for CASSPGTVGVEKLFF.

The rearrangement links TRBV5-4 to TRBJ1-3; a possible D gene is TRBD1 (6 bases). The CDR3 runs to 14 residues. V was cut by 3 bases and J by 4 bases, with 11 bases left in between. The V gene's germline CDR1 is SGHNT and CDR2 YYREEE (reference sequence). The CDR3 is CASSSRGPGNTIYF. CDR3 DNA: TGTGCCAGCAGCTCCAGGGGTCCCGGAAACACCATATATTTT.

The CDR3 sequence is CASSLDPASGGTAFF. For the CDR3, the DNA is TGTGCCAGCAGCTTAGATCCCGCAAGTGGCGGGACAGCTTTCTTT. This chain uses TRBV7-6 with TRBJ1-1, with D tentatively TRBD1 (5 bases). Looked up from germline, CDR1 is SGHVS and CDR2 is FNYEAQ. Trimming shortened V by 1 base and J by 10 bases, and 19 bases separated the two germline ends. The CDR3 length is 15 residues.

Remarks on this clone: This specimen includes other DNA sequences encoding the same CDR3. The chain carries TRBV7-2 and TRBJ1-5, with 7 positions matching TRBD1. This CDR3 comprises 17 residues. After removal of 1 base from V and 1 base from J, the junction contained 7 bases not matched to a gene. Per the germline V gene, CDR1 is SGHTA and CDR2 is FQGNSA. In DNA form, the CDR3 reads TGTGCCAGCAGCTTAGAAGGGGCAGGGGGGAGCAATCAGCCCCAGCATTTT. Its translation: CASSLEGAGGSNQPQHF.

This sequence joins TRBV5-1 and TRBJ2-5; D could derive from TRBD1 or TRBD2 (5 bases each). With 0 bases removed from V and 5 bases from J, the gap between germline ends came to 11 bases. The CDR3 is 14 residues long. Germline loops: CDR1 SGHRS, CDR2 YFSETQ. The CDR3 DNA follows: TGCGCCAGCAGCTTGGTGGGGGTTATTGAGACCCAGTACTTC. Residues: CASSLVGVIETQYF.

This clone has a single count. The CDR3 DNA reads TGTGCCAGCACTAACAGGTCACCTTCGGGCCTCCACTTT. Its translation: CASTNRSPSGLHF. The chain has TRBV9 and TRBJ1-6, with D perhaps matching TRBD1 (5 bases). Trimming took 6 bases from V and 15 from J, leaving 19 bases between them. Germline V gene data show CDR1 as SGDLS and CDR2 as YYNGEE. CDR3 size: 13 residues.

This clone has a handful of counts. The chain has TRBV27 and TRBJ2-7; D is undetermined. Germline CDR1 reads MNHEY; CDR2 reads SMNVEV (reference sequence). This CDR3 has 13 amino acids. Trimming cost V 3 bases and J 7 bases, with 13 bases left between them. CDR3 in amino acids: CASSFGRPSEQYF. Here the CDR3 DNA reads TGTGCCAGCAGTTTTGGCCGGCCCTCTGAGCAGTACTTC.

V is TRBV9 and J is TRBJ2-5, with TRBD2 as a possible D gene (5 bases). The CDR3 length is 15 residues. Looked up from germline, CDR1 is SGDLS and CDR2 is YYNGEE. V was trimmed by 0 bases and J by 4 bases, leaving 13 bases between them. The CDR3 loop reads CASSVGGLGSETQYF. CDR3 in DNA: TGTGCCAGCAGCGTAGGAGGGCTGGGCTCAGAGACCCAGTACTTC. Complete variable domain (other parts from reference TRBV9 and TRBJ2-5): DSGVTQTPKHLITATGQRVTLRCSPRSGDLSVYWYQQSLDQGLQFLIQYYNGEERAKGNILERFSAQQFPDLHSELNLSSLELGDSALYFCASSVGGLGSETQYFGPGTRLLVL.

The chain combines TRBV6-6 with TRBJ2-1; possibly TRBD1 for D (6 bases). Germline CDR1 and CDR2: MNHNY and SVGAGI (reference sequence). The V gene lost 6 bases and the J gene lost 0 bases, with 12 bases spanning the gap. CDR3 length: 15 amino acids. CDR3 loop: CASRRQGFSYNEQFF. The CDR3 region has the DNA TGTGCCAGCAGGCGCCAGGGGTTCTCCTACAATGAGCAGTTCTTC.

This clone was picked up one time. V is TRBV16 and J is TRBJ2-7; D may be TRBD2 (6 bases). Per germline, CDR1 KGHSY and CDR2 FQNENV. The CDR3 is 12 amino acids. V lost 3 bases to trimming and J lost 4 bases, with 7 bases between them. The CDR3 spells CASSQSGYEQYF. CDR3 nucleotide sequence: TGTGCCAGCAGCCAGAGCGGGTACGAGCAGTACTTC.

This clone was seen a few times. This chain connects TRBV28 to TRBJ1-4; D may be TRBD1 (6 bases). The CDR3 is 16 amino acids. Germline V gene data show CDR1 as MDHEN and CDR2 as SYDVKM. The V and J ends lost 6 bases and 0 bases respectively, with 14 bases between them. The CDR3 sequence is CASRLDSHPTNEKLFF. The CDR3 DNA follows: TGTGCCAGCAGGCTGGACAGCCACCCAACTAATGAAAAACTGTTTTTT.

The sample holds one count of this clone. The chain employs TRBV4-1 and TRBJ2-5; tentative D call: TRBD1 (5 bases). Germline V gene data show CDR1 as MGHRA and CDR2 as YSYEKL. The length of the CDR3 is 16 residues. With 0 bases removed from V and 2 bases from J, the gap between germline ends came to 13 bases. The CDR3 DNA reads TGCGCCAGCAGCCAAGATGTACAGGCCTTACAAGAGACCCAGTACTTC. Translated, it gives CASSQDVQALQETQYF.

V is TRBV2 and J is TRBJ1-1; 8 bases fit TRBD1. V lost 5 bases to trimming and J lost 4 bases; unmatched junction nucleotides: 9. The CDR3 runs to 15 residues. Germline V gene data show CDR1 as SNHLY and CDR2 as FYNNEI. CDR3 DNA: TGTGCCAGCAGTCCTGGACAGGGACCCACCACTGAAGCTTTCTTT. Translated: CASSPGQGPTTEAFF.